The 20 T cell receptor beta chains in this list originate from one sample, sequenced in a study of blood T cells in healthy people across ages. Together with a sample-barcoded 5' primer, a J-beta primer mix was included in a second PCR lasting about 6 to 11 cycles. TCRdb re-derived calls from the 5' RACE reads in MiXCR, one entry per CDR3 protein. The sample lists 630,000 or so distinct CDR3 sequences; less than 40% were seen once. Sequencing input: blood. Receptor source: a woman aged 80 or older in good health.

Only a few counts were recorded for this clonotype. The rearrangement links TRBV2 to TRBJ1-6; 7 bases align to TRBD1. The CDR3 spans 16 residues. CDR1 and CDR2 from the germline V gene are SNHLY and FYNNEI. V dropped 8 bases and J dropped 2; count of bases not matched to a gene: 9. CDR3 residues: CASSPQGKAYNSPLHF. The CDR3 coding sequence is TGTGCCAGCTCACCACAGGGGAAGGCCTATAATTCACCCCTCCACTTT. The entire variable domain, with the rest obtained from reference TRBV2 and TRBJ1-6, is as follows: EPEVTQTPSHQVTQMGQEVILRCVPISNHLYFYWYRQILGQKVEFLVSFYNNEISEKSEIFDDQFSVERPDGSNFTLKIRSTKLEDSAMYFCASSPQGKAYNSPLHFGNGTRLTVT.

The chain carries TRBV5-1 and TRBJ1-1; TRBD1 matches at 9 bases. The CDR3 has 17 amino acids. Germline V CDR1 and CDR2: SGHRS, YFSETQ. The V and J ends lost 3 bases and 4 bases, in that order; junction bases with no gene match: 13. CDR3 residues: CASSSGQGRRWGTEAFF. The CDR3, as DNA: TGCGCCAGCAGCTCGGGACAGGGTAGGAGATGGGGCACTGAAGCTTTCTTT. Combining the CDR3 with reference TRBV5-1 and TRBJ1-1 gives the whole variable domain KAGVTQTPRYLIKTRGQQVTLSCSPISGHRSVSWYQQTPGQGLQFLFEYFSETQRNKGNFPGRFSGRQFSNSRSEMNVSTLELGDSALYLCASSSGQGRRWGTEAFFGQGTRLTVV.

This clonotype was found a few times. This chain uses TRBV4-2 with TRBJ2-2, with D perhaps TRBD2 (5 bases). The CDR3 runs to 14 residues. The germline V gene encodes CDR1 LGHNA and CDR2 YNFKEQ. V lost 0 bases and J 13 bases, leaving 15 bases between the germline ends. CDR3 loop: CASSQDRGLLALFF. Here the CDR3 DNA reads TGTGCCAGCAGCCAAGATCGAGGCCTTCTAGCGCTGTTTTTT.

Here the CDR3 DNA reads TGTGCCAGTAGTATCCGAGGGGGGAGGAATGAGCAGTACTTC. It specifies CASSIRGGRNEQYF. The genes are TRBV19 and TRBJ2-5; D may correspond to TRBD1 or TRBD2 (6 bases each). The V end was cut by 3 bases, the J end by 11 bases, with 19 bases between. Germline CDR1 reads LNHDA; CDR2 reads SQIVND (reference sequence). There are 14 residues in the CDR3.

This clonotype appeared many times. V usage is TRBV5-6 and J usage is TRBJ1-2; D may be TRBD1 (6 bases). Germline V gives CDR1 SGHDT, CDR2 YYEEEE. Trimming removed 4 bases from V and 6 bases from J, with 16 bases in between. The CDR3 is made up of 14 amino acids. The CDR3 protein is CASSPEGRGHGYTF. The CDR3 DNA reads as TGTGCCAGCAGCCCAGAGGGCAGGGGTCATGGCTACACCTTC.

This clonotype was observed many times. The J gene is TRBJ1-2, the V gene TRBV6-1; no reliable D call. V lost 4 bases to trimming and J lost 4 bases, with 16 bases between them. CDR3 size: 15 residues. Germline CDR1 MNHNS, CDR2 SASEGT. Here the CDR3 reads CASSAFPGKGYGYTF. The CDR3 nucleotides are TGTGCCAGCAGTGCCTTCCCCGGGAAGGGCTATGGCTACACCTTC.

This clonotype has at least ten counts. J is TRBJ1-5 and V is TRBV6-2 or TRBV6-3, with 9 positions matching TRBD1. The CDR3 sequence is 16 residues long. The V segment lost 6 bases and the J segment 2 bases; nucleotides outside the gene matches: 8. CDR1 and CDR2 from the germline V gene are MNHEY and SVGEGT. The CDR3 loop is CASSPGTGIGNQPQHF. The CDR3 DNA is TGTGCCAGCAGCCCCGGGACAGGGATTGGCAATCAGCCCCAGCATTTT.

This clonotype was counted many times. The V gene is TRBV7-3, the J gene TRBJ2-3; 10 positions match TRBD2. Germline V lookup: CDR1 SGHTA, CDR2 FQGTGA. CDR3 length: 14 residues. The trim removed 5 bases at V and 4 bases at J, leaving 3 bases unmatched. The CDR3 DNA reads TGTGCCAGCAGCCTCGGACTAGCGGCAGATACGCAGTATTTT. It codes for CASSLGLAADTQYF.

This clonotype has at least ten counts. V and J are TRBV7-9 and TRBJ2-7; D unresolved. The CDR3 runs 13 residues. Looked up from germline, CDR1 is SEHNR and CDR2 is FQNEAQ (reference sequence). V lost 2 bases to trimming and J lost 1 base, with 6 bases between them. The DNA of the CDR3 is TGTGCCAGCAGCTTACTTGAATCCTACGAGCAGTACTTC. This gives the protein CASSLLESYEQYF.

This clonotype showed up many times. The chain couples TRBV4-3 to TRBJ1-2; D not certain. Trimming left V 0 bases short and J 3 bases short, with 11 bases between. From germline, CDR1 is LGHNA and CDR2 YSLEER. This CDR3 has 15 residues. In nucleotides, the CDR3 is TGCGCCAGCAGCCAAGATGCAGGATCCCACTATGGCTACACCTTC. This encodes CASSQDAGSHYGYTF.

This chain uses TRBV7-2 with TRBJ2-5, with a possible D match to TRBD2 (6 bases). Trimming stripped 5 bases from V and 3 bases from J, with 13 bases between. The CDR3 has 14 amino acids. Per the germline V gene, CDR1 is SGHTA and CDR2 is FQGNSA. The CDR3 sequence: CASSGAGNKETQYF. CDR3 coding DNA: TGTGCCAGCAGCGGTGCGGGAAACAAAGAGACCCAGTACTTC.

This clonotype has at least ten counts. This chain links TRBV29-1 with TRBJ1-2, with D uncertain. V was cut by 6 bases and J by 1 base, with 3 bases left in between. This CDR3 has 10 amino acids. Germline CDR1 and CDR2: SQVTM and ANQGSEA. The CDR3 DNA follows: TGCAGCGTCGATAACTATGGCTACACCTTC. This codes for CSVDNYGYTF. The variable domain in full, completed from reference TRBV29-1 and TRBJ1-2, reads SAVISQKPSRDICQRGTSLTIQCQVDSQVTMMFWYRQQPGQSLTLIATANQGSEATYESGFVIDKFPISRPNLTFSTLTVSNMSPEDSSIYLCSVDNYGYTFGSGTRLTVV.

The chain uses TRBV7-2 and TRBJ1-2; 9 nucleotides agree with TRBD1. The CDR3 runs to 16 residues. J gave up 4 bases and V 0 bases, and 6 bases lay outside the gene matches. Germline V gene sequence: CDR1 SGHTA, CDR2 FQGNSA. CDR3 sequence (DNA): TGTGCCAGCAGCTTAGCGCTCGGGACAGGGTCCTATGGCTACACCTTC. Residues: CASSLALGTGSYGYTF.

About this clonotype itself: A much bigger clone sits one base away, suggesting this may be a read error. The rearrangement uses TRBV3-1 and TRBJ2-7; the D is unclear. CDR1 is LGHDT, CDR2 YNNKEL, per germline (reference sequence). The CDR3 length is 15 residues. The V end was cut by 0 bases, the J end by 2 bases, with 11 bases between. The CDR3 loop is CASSQDRAIPYEQYF. CDR3 coding DNA: TGTGCCAGCAGCCAAGATCGAGCGATACCCTACGAGCAGTACTTC.

The rearrangement uses TRBV6-2 or TRBV6-3 and TRBJ2-1, with TRBD2 identical over 7 bases. CDR1 and CDR2 (germline): MNHEY, SVGEGT. V trimming: 0 bases; J trimming: 3 bases; junction bases outside the gene matches: 8. The CDR3 spans 17 residues. Here the CDR3 DNA reads TGTGCCAGCAGTTACTCGAGTCCGCGGGGGATCTACAATGAGCAGTTCTTC. Encoded protein: CASSYSSPRGIYNEQFF.

This chain uses TRBV12-3 or TRBV12-4 with TRBJ2-5, with a tentative D call TRBD1 (6 bases). The CDR3 length is 13 residues. V lost 5 bases and J 7 bases, leaving 14 bases between the germline ends. Here the CDR3 reads CASSRDRRRTQYF. CDR3 nucleotides: TGTGCCAGCAGTAGAGACAGGCGAAGGACCCAGTACTTC.

There are many counts of this clonotype. The genes are TRBV3-1 and TRBJ2-7, with D perhaps matching TRBD1 or TRBD2 (5 bases each). Trimming shortened V by 4 bases and J by 2 bases, and 12 bases separated the two germline ends. CDR1 and CDR2 (germline): LGHDT, YNNKEL (reference sequence). The CDR3 has 14 residues. CDR3 coding DNA: TGTGCCAGCAGCCGAGGGACCGCAACCTACGAGCAGTACTTC. Protein product: CASSRGTATYEQYF.

A remark on this clonotype: In this CDR3 the conserved last residue, phenylalanine or tryptophan, is missing, so a read error is likely. This chain connects TRBV7-9 to TRBJ2-4; 7 nucleotides match TRBD2. The CDR3 has 14 residues. V lost 5 bases to trimming and J lost 13 bases; unmatched junction nucleotides: 14. Germline V CDR1 and CDR2: SEHNR, FQNEAQ (reference sequence). CDR3 in amino acids: CASSPPGGPPGQYC. The CDR3 nucleotides are TGTGCCAGCAGCCCCCCGGGAGGTCCTCCGGGGCAGTACTGC.

This clonotype was seen a few times. The gene calls are TRBV7-2 and TRBJ1-1; TRBD1 matches 7 bases. The CDR3 consists of 14 residues. Germline V gene sequence: CDR1 SGHTA, CDR2 FQGNSA. Trimming took 4 bases from V and 6 from J; bases not matched to a gene: 8. This CDR3 reads CASSSTGKTAEAFF. The CDR3 DNA is TGTGCCAGCAGCTCGACAGGGAAAACGGCTGAAGCTTTCTTT.

This clonotype was observed many times. V and J are TRBV5-1 and TRBJ2-7; D tentatively fits TRBD1 or TRBD2 (6 bases each). Germline CDR1 is SGHRS and CDR2 is YFSETQ. V lost 0 bases, J lost 5 bases, and 18 bases lay in between. The CDR3 contains 16 residues. The CDR3 is CASSLGPGASPDEQYF. CDR3 nucleotides: TGCGCCAGCAGCTTGGGGCCGGGGGCCTCTCCGGACGAGCAGTACTTC.